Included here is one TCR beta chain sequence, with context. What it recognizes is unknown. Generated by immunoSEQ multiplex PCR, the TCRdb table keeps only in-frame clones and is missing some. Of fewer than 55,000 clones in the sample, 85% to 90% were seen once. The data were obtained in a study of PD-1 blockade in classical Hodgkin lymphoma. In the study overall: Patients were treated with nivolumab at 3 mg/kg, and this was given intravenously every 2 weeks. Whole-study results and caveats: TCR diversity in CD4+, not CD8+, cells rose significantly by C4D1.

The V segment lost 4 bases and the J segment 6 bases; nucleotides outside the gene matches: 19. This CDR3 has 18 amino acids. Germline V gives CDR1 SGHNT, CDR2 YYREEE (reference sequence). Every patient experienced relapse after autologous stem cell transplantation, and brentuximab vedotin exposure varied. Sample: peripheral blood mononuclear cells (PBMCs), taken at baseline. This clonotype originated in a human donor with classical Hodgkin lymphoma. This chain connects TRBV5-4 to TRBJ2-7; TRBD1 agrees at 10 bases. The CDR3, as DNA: TGTGCCAGCAGCCGGGGACAGGGGAGAGGAAGGTCCCCCGCCGAGCAGTACTTC. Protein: CASSRGQGRGRSPAEQYF.